The clone carrying this T cell receptor (beta chain) was recorded many times. Its antigen is still unknown. J lost 6 bases, V lost 4 bases, and 5 bases had no gene match. Germline values: CDR1 DFQATT, CDR2 SNEGSKA (reference sequence). The CDR3 extends over 12 amino acids. Diagnosis rested on symptoms, serum thyroxine and TRAb, thyroid ultrasound, and orbital computed tomography. The data derive from a study of T cells in Graves' hyperthyroidism and ophthalmopathy. Study-level information: At the time of initial diagnosis and before any treatment, peripheral blood was collected.

Study results and limitations: Appearing also in blood were most of the thyroid clonotypes expanded above 0.001.

RNA transcripts gave rise to amplified TCR beta CDR3 regions. The HTBI set primed first-round TCR CDR3 RT-PCR. MiXCR, run by TCRdb on the multiplex PCR reads, gives a single entry per CDR3 protein. Counted here are approximately 610,000 distinct CDR3 sequences, approximately 15% occurring once; the ten biggest clones make up 4.3%. The specimen sequenced was blood. The chain uses TRBV20-1 and TRBJ1-1; the match to TRBD1 covers 7 bases. This receptor was taken from a woman in her thirties or forties with Graves' ophthalmopathy. The CDR3 DNA sequence: TGCAGTGCTACTTCGACAGGGCCTGAAGCTTTCTTT. Translating it yields CSATSTGPEAFF.